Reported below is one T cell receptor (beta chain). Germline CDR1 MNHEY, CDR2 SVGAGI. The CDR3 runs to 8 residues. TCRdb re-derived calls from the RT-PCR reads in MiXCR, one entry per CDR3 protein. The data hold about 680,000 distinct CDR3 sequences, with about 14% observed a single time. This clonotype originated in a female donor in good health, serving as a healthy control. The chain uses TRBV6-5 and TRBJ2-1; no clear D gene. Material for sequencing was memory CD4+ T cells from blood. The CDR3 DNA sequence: TGTAATAGTGATGAGCAGTTCTTC. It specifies CNSDEQFF.